These 31 T cell receptor beta chains were all obtained from the same sample, sequenced in a study of shared clonotypes between healthy human individuals. The table came from immunoSEQ multiplex PCR; TCRdb's copy has only in-frame clones and leaves some out. The data contain over 2 million clones, under 95% of them singletons. The specimen was naive CD4+ T cells from PBMCs. Sample subset: CD45RA+ positively selected. The receptor set was obtained from a man younger than 30 in good health. Some clones in this sample may be carry-over from other donors' samples.

This chain uses TRBV27 with TRBJ2-7; D assignment may be TRBD1 or TRBD2 (6 bases each). The CDR3 spans 17 residues. Trimming pared 4 bases from V and 7 bases from J, leaving 26 bases between. Germline V gene data show CDR1 as MNHEY and CDR2 as SMNVEV (reference sequence). The CDR3 sequence is CASSSIQDGWGAPEQYF. The CDR3 DNA is TGTGCCAGCAGTTCGATCCAGGATGGGTGGGGGGCGCCGGAGCAGTACTTC.

The chain employs TRBV18 and TRBJ2-3; D is possibly TRBD1 (6 bases). The germline V and J ends were trimmed by 4 bases and 0 bases, with 14 bases remaining between them. This CDR3 has 16 amino acids. Germline V CDR1 and CDR2: KGHSH, LQKENI. CDR3 in DNA: TGTGCCAGCTCACGGACAACGGGACAAAGCACAGATACGCAGTATTTT. As protein: CASSRTTGQSTDTQYF.

The V gene is TRBV21-1, the J gene TRBJ2-7; TRBD1 is the table's D call, not checked against the DNA. TRBV21-1 is annotated as a pseudogene. CDR3 length equals 13 residues. The CDR3 spells CARRDRGAYEQYF. DNA for the CDR3: TGTGCCAGGAGGGACAGGGGAGCCTACGAGCAGTACTTC.

This chain connects TRBV5-5 to TRBJ1-5, with a possible D match to TRBD1 (5 bases). This CDR3 comprises 16 residues. Trimming removed 2 bases at V and 2 bases at J, with 14 bases between. Germline-derived CDR1 and CDR2 are SGHKS and YYEKEE (reference sequence). The DNA for the CDR3 is TGTGCCAGCAGCTTAAGGGGCGGGGTCGGCAATCAGCCCCAGCATTTT. Translating gives CASSLRGGVGNQPQHF.

The gene calls are TRBV19 and TRBJ2-1; D is tentatively TRBD1 or TRBD2 (5 bases each). Germline assignment: CDR1 LNHDA and CDR2 SQIVND (reference sequence). This CDR3 is built from 12 residues. Trimming removed 4 bases at V and 14 bases at J, with 15 bases between. Here the CDR3 reads CASSRPGTLKFF. CDR3 sequence (DNA): TGTGCCAGTAGTAGGCCCGGGACGCTTAAGTTCTTC.

This chain uses TRBV11-2 with TRBJ2-1, with D unresolved. CDR3 length: 12 residues. The V and J ends lost 1 base and 9 bases respectively, with 7 bases between them. CDR1 and CDR2 (germline): SGHAT, FQNNGV. CDR3 DNA: TGTGCCAGCAGCTTAGTCGCCGTTGAGCAGTTCTTC. Translation gives CASSLVAVEQFF.

The genes are TRBV19 and TRBJ2-1; possible D gene TRBD2, 6 bases. With 6 bases removed from V and 5 bases from J, the gap between germline ends came to 17 bases. Germline V lookup: CDR1 LNHDA, CDR2 SQIVND (reference sequence). The CDR3 consists of 15 residues. CDR3 sequence (DNA): TGTGCCAGTAGCACCGGGACTTTGGTCGACAATGAGCAGTTCTTC. Translation gives CASSTGTLVDNEQFF.

The genes are TRBV28 and TRBJ2-5; D call uncertain. V lost 10 bases, J lost 0 bases, and 18 bases lay in between. Germline values: CDR1 MDHEN, CDR2 SYDVKM. The CDR3 has 15 residues. The CDR3 loop reads CATSKGLEYQETQYF. CDR3 sequence (DNA): TGTGCCACCTCCAAAGGGCTAGAGTACCAAGAGACCCAGTACTTC.

This chain links TRBV19 with TRBJ1-2, with TRBD1 matching 10 bases. V trimming: 4 bases; J trimming: 7 bases; junction bases outside the gene matches: 9. This CDR3 has 15 amino acids. Per germline, CDR1 LNHDA and CDR2 SQIVND (reference sequence). CDR3 in DNA: TGTGCCAGTAGTAAGGTGACAGGGGGCTCGGGTGGCTACACCTTC. It translates to CASSKVTGGSGGYTF.

As to this clone: At one boundary the junction diverges from the germline segment, which might be a read error. This chain uses TRBV11-2 with TRBJ2-3, with D perhaps assigned TRBD1 or TRBD2 (5 bases each). The length of the CDR3 is 15 residues. Germline lookup yields CDR1 SGHAT and CDR2 FQNNGV. The CDR3 sequence is CASSLGTSRWNTQYF. The CDR3 DNA is TGTGCCAGCAGTTTAGGGACCTCAAGGTGGAATACGCAGTATTTT.

This rearrangement joins TRBV7-9 to TRBJ2-1; TRBD2 aligns across 10 bases. V was pared by 3 bases and J by 9 bases, with 20 bases of the junction left unmatched. This CDR3 is 19 amino acids long. Looked up from germline, CDR1 is SEHNR and CDR2 is FQNEAQ (reference sequence). The DNA of the CDR3 is TGTGCCAGCAGCTTTTTTGGGAAAATTCTAGCGGGAGAGTTTGTTGAGCAGTTCTTC. It translates to CASSFFGKILAGEFVEQFF.

The V and J genes are TRBV6-1 and TRBJ1-5; 7 nucleotides line up with TRBD1. Germline V gene data show CDR1 as MNHNS and CDR2 as SASEGT. The CDR3 totals 14 residues. V lost 5 bases and J lost 6; bases outside the gene matches: 7. DNA of the CDR3: TGTGCCAGCAGTTTTCAGGGGGGAAGTCAGCCCCAGCATTTT. Amino acid sequence: CASSFQGGSQPQHF.

This clone was observed a few times. V is TRBV9 and J is TRBJ1-5; TRBD1 aligns across 8 bases. The CDR3 consists of 14 residues. Germline assignment: CDR1 SGDLS and CDR2 YYNGEE. After removal of 3 bases from V and 7 bases from J, the junction contained 6 bases not matched to a gene. DNA for the CDR3: TGTGCCAGCAGCGGGACAGGGCCGGGGCAGCCCCAGCATTTT. It encodes CASSGTGPGQPQHF.

The J gene is TRBJ2-7, the V gene TRBV11-2, with TRBD2 matching 10 bases. V gave up 5 bases and J gave up 6 bases; unmatched junction bases: 7. The CDR3 has 14 amino acids. Looked up from germline, CDR1 is SGHAT and CDR2 is FQNNGV. CDR3 nucleotide sequence: TGTGCCAGCAGCACCGGGACTAGCGTGGGCGAGCAGTACTTC. It specifies CASSTGTSVGEQYF.

This clone occurred once. V and J are TRBV6-1 and TRBJ2-3; no reliable D call. Deletions cut 4 bases from V and 4 bases from J, with 9 bases between. The length of the CDR3 is 13 residues. Germline assignment: CDR1 MNHNS and CDR2 SASEGT. CDR3 sequence reads: CASSVTLPDTQYF. The CDR3, as DNA: TGTGCCAGCAGTGTGACCCTGCCAGATACGCAGTATTTT.

This clone was found a few times. The chain joins TRBV5-1 to TRBJ2-2; maybe TRBD2 (5 bases). This CDR3 has 15 residues. The germline CDR1 and CDR2 sequences are SGHRS and YFSETQ. V gave up 4 bases and J gave up 0 bases, with 10 bases separating them. DNA for the CDR3: TGCGCCAGCAGCCCGTCGGGGTCGAACACCGGGGAGCTGTTTTTT. It is translated as CASSPSGSNTGELFF. The full variable domain, with the rest looked up from reference TRBV5-1 and TRBJ2-2, is KAGVTQTPRYLIKTRGQQVTLSCSPISGHRSVSWYQQTPGQGLQFLFEYFSETQRNKGNFPGRFSGRQFSNSRSEMNVSTLELGDSALYLCASSPSGSNTGELFFGEGSRLTVL.

The chain has TRBV2 and TRBJ1-3; D not certain. From germline, CDR1 is SNHLY and CDR2 FYNNEI. V was cut by 7 bases and J by 4 bases, with 8 bases left in between. The CDR3 is 12 residues long. CDR3 DNA sequence: TGTGCCAGCACTGAGGGCGGAAACACCATATATTTT. Amino acid sequence: CASTEGGNTIYF.

The V call is TRBV30, the J call TRBJ1-4; no firm D call. The CDR3 covers 12 residues. Trimming removed 8 bases at V and 8 bases at J, with 15 bases between. Germline V gene data show CDR1 as GTSNPN and CDR2 as SVGIG (reference sequence). The CDR3 region has the DNA TGTGCCCACGTCGCGGATGGGGAAAAACTGTTTTTT. As protein: CAHVADGEKLFF.

J is TRBJ2-1 and V is TRBV27, with 8 bases fitting TRBD2. The CDR3 contains 18 residues. The J segment lost 4 bases and the V segment lost 4 bases, leaving 15 bases of the junction unmatched. Germline V gene lookup returns CDR1 MNHEY and CDR2 SMNVEV (reference sequence). For the CDR3, the DNA is TGTGCCAGCAGTTCCATCTCATTTAGCGGGAAGGGGTACAATGAGCAGTTCTTC. Translated: CASSSISFSGKGYNEQFF.

The chain has TRBV10-3 and TRBJ2-1; possible D gene TRBD2, 6 bases. This CDR3 has 13 amino acids. Trimming shortened V by 6 bases and J by 3 bases, and 9 bases separated the two germline ends. Germline V gives CDR1 ENHRY, CDR2 SYGVKD. CDR3 in DNA: TGTGCCATCAGGGACGGGAGCTACAATGAGCAGTTCTTC. It specifies CAIRDGSYNEQFF.

The V gene is TRBV7-9, the J gene TRBJ2-5; D is undetermined. The DNA end lines up better with TRBJ2-7; the J call may be wrong. CDR1 and CDR2 (germline): SEHNR, FQNEAQ (reference sequence). There are 11 residues in the CDR3. DNA of the CDR3: TGTGCCAGCAGCGGCAGCTACGAGCAGTACTTC. It yields the protein CASSGSYEQYF.

The chain combines TRBV6-6 with TRBJ2-7; TRBD2 matches 8 bases. V was pared by 4 bases and J by 3 bases, with 2 bases of the junction left unmatched. CDR3 length: 13 amino acids. The germline V gene has CDR1 MNHNY and CDR2 SVGAGI (reference sequence). The CDR3 protein is CASSLTSGYEQYF. The CDR3 region has the DNA TGTGCCAGCAGTTTAACTAGCGGCTACGAGCAGTACTTC.

The J gene is TRBJ2-2, the V gene TRBV4-1; 7 positions agree with TRBD1. After removal of 4 bases from V and 4 bases from J, the junction contained 12 bases not matched to a gene. This CDR3 has 17 amino acids. In germline, CDR1 is MGHRA, CDR2 YSYEKL. CDR3: CASSLAYRDSPTGELFF. Written as DNA, the CDR3 is TGCGCCAGCAGCCTAGCCTACCGGGACAGCCCCACCGGGGAGCTGTTTTTT.

The chain has TRBV6-1 and TRBJ2-7; D is unclear. Germline loops: CDR1 MNHNS, CDR2 SASEGT. V was trimmed by 2 bases and J by 3 bases, leaving 11 bases between them. This CDR3 spans 14 amino acids. CDR3 nucleotides: TGTGCCAGCAGTGAACGCGACCGATACTACGAGCAGTACTTC. This translates into CASSERDRYYEQYF.

This chain connects TRBV9 to TRBJ2-5; D not certain. This CDR3 comprises 13 residues. The germline V and J ends were trimmed by 0 bases and 5 bases, with 8 bases remaining between them. Per the germline V gene, CDR1 is SGDLS and CDR2 is YYNGEE. The DNA for the CDR3 is TGTGCCAGCAGCGTAGAGGGCACTGAGACCCAGTACTTC. Protein product: CASSVEGTETQYF.

CDR3 sequence: CSVVGVFGYEQYF. In nucleotides, the CDR3 is TGCAGCGTTGTCGGGGTCTTTGGGTACGAGCAGTACTTC. The V gene is TRBV29-1, the J gene TRBJ2-7, with TRBD2 as a possible D gene (5 bases). The CDR3 sequence is 13 residues long. Germline CDR1 reads SQVTM; CDR2 reads ANQGSEA. The germline V and J ends were trimmed by 4 bases and 4 bases, with 14 bases remaining between them.

The chain has TRBV29-1 and TRBJ1-2; D is undetermined. The V gene lost 2 bases and the J gene lost 5 bases, with 9 bases spanning the gap. The CDR3 loop spans 12 amino acids. Looked up from germline, CDR1 is SQVTM and CDR2 is ANQGSEA. This CDR3 is CSVETRFYGYTF. For the CDR3, the DNA is TGCAGCGTTGAAACCAGGTTTTATGGCTACACCTTC.

The chain is built from TRBV5-1 and TRBJ2-1, with TRBD2 matching 7 bases. V lost 5 bases and J lost 7; bases outside the gene matches: 6. The CDR3 totals 13 residues. Germline V lookup: CDR1 SGHRS, CDR2 YFSETQ. As DNA, the CDR3 is TGCGCCAGCAGGCGGGAGCCCCCGAATGAGCAGTTCTTC. This translates into CASRREPPNEQFF.

The chain has TRBV5-4 and TRBJ1-5, with 10 bases identical to TRBD1. The CDR3 length is 15 residues. Germline assignment: CDR1 SGHNT and CDR2 YYREEE (reference sequence). Losses at the gene ends were 4 bases for V and 1 base for J; bases not matched to a gene: 2. This chain's CDR3 is CASSPGQGSNQPQHF. Written as DNA, the CDR3 is TGTGCCAGCAGCCCGGGACAGGGGAGCAATCAGCCCCAGCATTTT.

This chain uses TRBV15 with TRBJ1-1; the match to TRBD1 covers 7 bases. Germline trimming cut 5 bases from V and 5 bases from J; bases unmatched to any gene: 11. The CDR3 contains 15 residues. Germline V gene sequence: CDR1 LNHNV, CDR2 YYDKDF (reference sequence). This CDR3 reads CATSGLQGLGTEAFF. The CDR3 coding sequence is TGTGCCACCAGCGGATTACAGGGGCTTGGGACTGAAGCTTTCTTT.

CDR3 loop: CASTAGTRKFF. The DNA of the CDR3 is TGTGCCAGCACCGCCGGGACAAGAAAGTTCTTC. This sequence joins TRBV6-6 and TRBJ2-1, with D possibly matching TRBD1 (6 bases). V was trimmed by 7 bases and J by 14 bases, leaving 15 bases between them. CDR1 is MNHNY, CDR2 SVGAGI, per germline (reference sequence). CDR3 length: 11 residues.